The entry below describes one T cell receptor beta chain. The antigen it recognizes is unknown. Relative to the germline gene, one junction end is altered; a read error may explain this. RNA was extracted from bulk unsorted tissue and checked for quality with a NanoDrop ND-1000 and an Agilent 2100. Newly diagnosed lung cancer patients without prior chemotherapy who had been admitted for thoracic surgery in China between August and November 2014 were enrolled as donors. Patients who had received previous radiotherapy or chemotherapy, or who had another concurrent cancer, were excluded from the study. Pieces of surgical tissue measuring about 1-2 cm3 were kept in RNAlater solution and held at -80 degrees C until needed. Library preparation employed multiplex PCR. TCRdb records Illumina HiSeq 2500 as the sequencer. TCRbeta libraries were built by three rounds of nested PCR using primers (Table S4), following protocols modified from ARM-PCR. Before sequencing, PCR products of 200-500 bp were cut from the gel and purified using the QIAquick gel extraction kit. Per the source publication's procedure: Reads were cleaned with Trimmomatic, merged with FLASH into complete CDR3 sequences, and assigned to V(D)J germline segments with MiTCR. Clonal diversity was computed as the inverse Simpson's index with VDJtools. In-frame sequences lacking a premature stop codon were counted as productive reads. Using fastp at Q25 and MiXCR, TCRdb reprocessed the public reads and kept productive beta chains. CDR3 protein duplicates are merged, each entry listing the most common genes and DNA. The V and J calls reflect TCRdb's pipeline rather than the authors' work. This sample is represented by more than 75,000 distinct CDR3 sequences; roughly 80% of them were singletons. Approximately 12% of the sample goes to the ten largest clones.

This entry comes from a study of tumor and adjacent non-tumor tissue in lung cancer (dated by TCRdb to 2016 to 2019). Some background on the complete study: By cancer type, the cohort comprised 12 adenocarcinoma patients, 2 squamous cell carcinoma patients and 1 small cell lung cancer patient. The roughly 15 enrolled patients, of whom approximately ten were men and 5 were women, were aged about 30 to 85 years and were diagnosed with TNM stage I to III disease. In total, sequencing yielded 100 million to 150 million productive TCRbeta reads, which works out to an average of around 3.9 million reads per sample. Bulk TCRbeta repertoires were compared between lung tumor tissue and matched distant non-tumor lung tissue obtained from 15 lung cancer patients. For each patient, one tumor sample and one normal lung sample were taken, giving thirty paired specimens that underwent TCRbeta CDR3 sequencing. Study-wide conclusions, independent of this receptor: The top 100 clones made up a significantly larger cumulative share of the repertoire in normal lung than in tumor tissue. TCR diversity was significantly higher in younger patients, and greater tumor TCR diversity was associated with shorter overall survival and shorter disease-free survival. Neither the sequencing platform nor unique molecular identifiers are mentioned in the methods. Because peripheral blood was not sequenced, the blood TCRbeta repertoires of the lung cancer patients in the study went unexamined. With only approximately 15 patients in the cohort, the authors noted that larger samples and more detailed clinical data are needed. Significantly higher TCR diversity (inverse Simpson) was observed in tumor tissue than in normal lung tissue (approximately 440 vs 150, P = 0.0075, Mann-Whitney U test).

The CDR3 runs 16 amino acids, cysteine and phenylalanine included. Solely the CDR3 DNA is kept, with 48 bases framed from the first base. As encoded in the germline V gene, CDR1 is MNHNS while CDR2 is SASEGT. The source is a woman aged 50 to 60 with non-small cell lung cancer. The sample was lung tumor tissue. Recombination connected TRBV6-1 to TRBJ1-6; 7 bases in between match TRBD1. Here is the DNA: TGTGTCGGCAGTGAAACGCCAGGGACAGTTAATTCACCCCTCCATTTT. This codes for CVGSETPGTVNSPLHF.